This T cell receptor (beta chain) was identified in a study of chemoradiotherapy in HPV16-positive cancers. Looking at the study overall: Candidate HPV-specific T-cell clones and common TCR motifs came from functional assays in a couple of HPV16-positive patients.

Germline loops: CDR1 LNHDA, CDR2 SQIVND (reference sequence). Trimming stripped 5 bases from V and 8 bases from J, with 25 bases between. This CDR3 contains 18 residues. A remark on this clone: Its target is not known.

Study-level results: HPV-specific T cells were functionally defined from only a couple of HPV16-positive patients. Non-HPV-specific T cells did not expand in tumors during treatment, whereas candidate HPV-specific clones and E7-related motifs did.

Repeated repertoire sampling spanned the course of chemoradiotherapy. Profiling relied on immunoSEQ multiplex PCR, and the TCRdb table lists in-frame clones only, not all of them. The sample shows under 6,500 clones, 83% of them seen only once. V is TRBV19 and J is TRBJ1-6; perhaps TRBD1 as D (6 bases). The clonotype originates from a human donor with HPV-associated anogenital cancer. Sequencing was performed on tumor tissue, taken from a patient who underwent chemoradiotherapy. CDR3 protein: CASSPYLLGATSDSPLHF. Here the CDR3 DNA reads TGTGCCAGTAGTCCCTACCTTTTGGGGGCCACTTCAGATTCACCCCTCCACTTT.